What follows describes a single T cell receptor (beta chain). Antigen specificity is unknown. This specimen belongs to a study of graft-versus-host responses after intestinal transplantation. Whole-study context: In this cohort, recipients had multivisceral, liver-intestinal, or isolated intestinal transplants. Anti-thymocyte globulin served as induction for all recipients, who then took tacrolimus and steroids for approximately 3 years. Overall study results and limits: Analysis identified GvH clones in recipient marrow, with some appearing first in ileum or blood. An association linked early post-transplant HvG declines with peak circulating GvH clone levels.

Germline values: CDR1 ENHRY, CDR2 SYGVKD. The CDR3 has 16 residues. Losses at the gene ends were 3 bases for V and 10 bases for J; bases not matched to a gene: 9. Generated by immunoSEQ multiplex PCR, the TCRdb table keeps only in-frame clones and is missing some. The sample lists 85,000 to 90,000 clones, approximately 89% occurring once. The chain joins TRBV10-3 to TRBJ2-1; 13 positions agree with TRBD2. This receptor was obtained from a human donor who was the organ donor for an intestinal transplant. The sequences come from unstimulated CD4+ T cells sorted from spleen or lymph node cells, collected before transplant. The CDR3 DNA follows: TGTGCCATCAGTGAAGATACTAGCGGGGGGGCCTGGGAGCAGTTCTTC. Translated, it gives CAISEDTSGGAWEQFF.